The entry below describes one T cell receptor beta chain. This record belongs to a study of cytomegalovirus exposure and HLA in healthy donors. PCR amplification relied on 60 Vbeta primers (plus 13 Jbeta primers). The repertoire was sequenced with immunoSEQ multiplex PCR; TCRdb's copy has only in-frame clones and lacks some. The sample comprises 100,000 or so clones, around 86% of which are singletons, and about 6.9% rests with the top ten. The sequence derives from a man aged 25-40 years in good health and CMV-seropositive. The sequenced sample was PBMCs.

CDR3 loop: CASSMGTGPYNEQFF. The CDR3 DNA is TGCGCCAGCAGCATGGGGACAGGGCCCTACAATGAGCAGTTCTTC. The gene calls are TRBV5-1 and TRBJ2-1; 9 bases are a match to TRBD1. Germline loops: CDR1 SGHRS, CDR2 YFSETQ. V lost 4 bases to trimming and J lost 2 bases; unmatched junction nucleotides: 4. The CDR3 is 15 amino acids.